This T cell receptor beta chain was recovered during a study of siplizumab effects on memory and regulatory T cells. Trimming removed 0 bases from V and 1 base from J, with 6 bases in between. This CDR3 contains 14 residues. Per the germline V gene, CDR1 is SGHRS and CDR2 is YFSETQ. Only in-frame clones appear in the TCRdb table, and some are missing; sequencing was by immunoSEQ multiplex PCR. The table includes 98,000 or so clones, over 90% detected once. The sample taken for sequencing was Tregs sorted from blood. The clonotype originates from a human donor in good health. V is TRBV5-1 and J is TRBJ2-3, with D unclear. The DNA of the CDR3 is TGCGCCAGCAGCTTGGTGGCCGGCACAGATACGCAGTATTTT. Translated, it gives CASSLVAGTDTQYF.